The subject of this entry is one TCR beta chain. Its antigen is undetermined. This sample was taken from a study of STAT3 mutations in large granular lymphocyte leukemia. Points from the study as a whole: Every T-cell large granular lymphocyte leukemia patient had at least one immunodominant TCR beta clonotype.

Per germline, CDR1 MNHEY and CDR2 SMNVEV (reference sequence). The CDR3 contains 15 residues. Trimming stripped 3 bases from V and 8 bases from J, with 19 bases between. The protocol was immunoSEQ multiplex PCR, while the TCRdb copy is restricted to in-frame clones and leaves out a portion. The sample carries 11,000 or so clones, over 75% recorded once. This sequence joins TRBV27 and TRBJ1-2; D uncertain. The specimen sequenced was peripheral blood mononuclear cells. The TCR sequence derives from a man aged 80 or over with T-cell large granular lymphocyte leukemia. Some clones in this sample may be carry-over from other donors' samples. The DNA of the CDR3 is TGTGCCAGCAGTTTCCTCCGGGCTGGATCAGACGGCTACACCTTC. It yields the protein CASSFLRAGSDGYTF.